These 8 T cell receptor beta chains were all obtained from the same sample, sequenced in a study of T-cell reconstitution after alpha-beta-depleted transplantation in children. Unique molecular identifiers tagged the TCRbeta library. TCRdb reanalysed the PCR reads using MiXCR and keeps one entry per CDR3 protein. The table records about 110,000 distinct CDR3 sequences, 23% of them present only once. Sequences were derived from PBMCs, mostly from graft donor cells, sampled 180 days after TCRalphabeta/CD19-depleted stem cell transplant. The receptors stem from a male patient aged 2-15 years who had a stem cell transplant for chronic granulomatous disease, so the T cells may come from the graft donor.

The genes are TRBV18 and TRBJ1-3; D is ambiguous. This CDR3 has 14 residues. Germline V lookup: CDR1 KGHSH, CDR2 LQKENI. V was trimmed by 3 bases and J by 0 bases, leaving 6 bases between them. The CDR3 loop reads CASSPAGSGNTIYF. DNA for the CDR3: TGTGCCAGCTCACCGGCAGGCTCTGGAAACACCATATATTTT.

This clonotype came up many times. The rearrangement joins TRBV7-9 to TRBJ2-3; TRBD1 might be the D (7 bases). The germline CDR1 and CDR2 sequences are SEHNR and FQNEAQ (reference sequence). V was clipped by 5 bases and J by 0 bases, with 18 bases between them. The CDR3 loop spans 17 amino acids. CDR3 amino acids: CASSRAKTGTSTDTQYF. CDR3 DNA sequence: TGTGCCAGCAGCCGCGCAAAGACAGGGACTAGCACAGATACGCAGTATTTT. The whole variable domain, filled in from reference TRBV7-9 and TRBJ2-3, reads DTGVSQNPRHKITKRGQNVTFRCDPISEHNRLYWYRQTLGQGPEFLTYFQNEAQLEKSRLLSDRFSAERPKGSFSTLEIQRTEQGDSAMYLCASSRAKTGTSTDTQYFGPGTRLTVL.

This clonotype was detected many times. DNA for the CDR3: TGCAGTGCGAGATGGGACACCTACGAGCAGTACTTC. It translates to CSARWDTYEQYF. The rearrangement uses TRBV20-1 and TRBJ2-7; D perhaps matches TRBD1 (6 bases). Trimming took off 6 bases at V and 2 bases at J, with 11 bases between the two ends. CDR1 and CDR2 (germline): DFQATT, SNEGSKA (reference sequence). The CDR3 runs to 12 residues.

This clonotype was seen repeatedly, ten times or more. CDR3 sequence: CSIPPTGRPEQFF. CDR3 in DNA: TGCAGCATCCCCCCAACGGGGAGACCGGAGCAGTTCTTC. V is TRBV29-1 and J is TRBJ2-1, with a tentative D call TRBD2 (5 bases). The V end was cut by 8 bases, the J end by 10 bases, with 21 bases between. Germline V lookup: CDR1 SQVTM, CDR2 ANQGSEA. The CDR3 spans 13 residues.

A few counts support this clonotype. This chain joins TRBV10-1 and TRBJ2-1; D not resolved. Germline V gene sequence: CDR1 WNHNN, CDR2 SYGVQD (reference sequence). V was trimmed by 3 bases and J by 3 bases, leaving 12 bases between them. This CDR3 region has 15 residues. The CDR3 loop is CASSETPEDYNEQFF. The CDR3 region has the DNA TGCGCCAGCAGTGAAACCCCAGAGGACTACAATGAGCAGTTCTTC.

This clonotype was seen once. This chain uses TRBV28 with TRBJ2-7; TRBD1 is a possible D gene (6 bases). The CDR3 sequence is 14 residues long. V dropped 6 bases and J dropped 4 bases, with 16 bases sitting between them. Germline-derived CDR1 and CDR2 are MDHEN and SYDVKM. The CDR3, as DNA: TGTGCCAGCAGCCGGTGGGGGACAACTTACGAGCAGTACTTC. Translating gives CASSRWGTTYEQYF.

The V gene is TRBV6-5, the J gene TRBJ2-7; 11 bases line up with TRBD1. This CDR3 has 16 residues. The germline gives CDR1 MNHEY, CDR2 SVGAGI. Trimming removed 2 bases from V and 2 bases from J; junction bases left unmatched: 5. This CDR3 reads CASSYHPGQGAYEQYF. The DNA for the CDR3 is TGTGCCAGCAGTTACCATCCGGGACAGGGGGCCTACGAGCAGTACTTC.

The rearrangement uses TRBV5-1 and TRBJ1-4, with D possibly being TRBD1 (5 bases). This CDR3 contains 16 residues. Germline V CDR1 and CDR2: SGHRS, YFSETQ. Trimming removed 0 bases at V and 9 bases at J, with 18 bases between. CDR3 region: CASSLAFRRGPKKLFF. For the CDR3, the DNA is TGCGCCAGCAGCTTGGCCTTTCGGAGGGGACCCAAAAAACTGTTTTTT.